These T cell receptor beta chains were read from a single sample in a study of T cell changes during pregnancy in multiple sclerosis. Here immunoSEQ multiplex PCR was the method, and the copy in TCRdb shows in-frame clones only, minus some. The data contain fewer than 80,000 clones, 94% of them singletons. Sequencing used CD4+ T cells from peripheral blood mononuclear cells, obtained after pregnancy. The receptors here all came from a female donor with multiple sclerosis, enrolled in a pregnancy study. Each CDR3 is given with its conserved first and last residue. D genes are given only for firm matches. Only part of the rows carry a size: once, few, many, or a class if the clone is expanded.

v_gene	abundance	j_gene	d_gene	CDR3aa	CDR3nt
TRBV5-1	NA	TRBJ2-1	NA	CASSLGLVHNEQFF	TGCGCCAGCAGCTTGGGGCTGGTCCACAATGAGCAGTTCTTC
TRBV2	NA	TRBJ2-7	TRBD1	CASSDLPRDSSYEQYF	TGTGCCAGCAGTGACCTTCCCCGGGACAGCTCCTACGAGCAGTACTTC
TRBV5-1	NA	TRBJ1-5	TRBD1	CASSSGQGGQPQHF	TGCGCCAGCAGCTCAGGACAGGGGGGACAGCCCCAGCATTTT
TRBV2	NA	TRBJ1-4	NA	CASSLGGTNEKLFF	TGTGCCAGCAGTCTAGGGGGAACTAATGAAAAACTGTTTTTT
TRBV28	NA	TRBJ2-4	TRBD1	CASSFSTGGFQNIQYF	TGTGCCAGCAGTTTCAGTACAGGGGGCTTCCAAAACATTCAGTACTTC
TRBV9	NA	TRBJ2-2	TRBD1	CASSISGGDTGELFF	TGTGCCAGCAGCATCTCAGGGGGCGACACCGGGGAGCTGTTTTTT
TRBV27	NA	TRBJ2-7	NA	CASSFALATSYKQYF	TGTGCCAGCAGTTTCGCTTTAGCGACCTCCTACAAGCAGTACTTC
TRBV6-1	NA	TRBJ2-7	TRBD2	CASSEPSGRIEQYF	TGTGCCAGCAGTGAACCTAGCGGGAGAATCGAGCAGTACTTC
TRBV29-1	NA	TRBJ2-7	TRBD2	CSVEASGTYEQYF	TGCAGCGTTGAGGCTAGCGGCACCTACGAGCAGTACTTC
TRBV19	NA	TRBJ2-1	TRBD2	CASMGTSGRDEQFF	TGTGCCAGTATGGGGACTAGCGGGAGAGATGAGCAGTTCTTC
TRBV19	NA	TRBJ2-7	NA	CASSIEVSSYEQYF	TGTGCCAGTAGTATAGAAGTCAGCTCCTACGAGCAGTACTTC
TRBV6-5	NA	TRBJ1-1	NA	CASSYGGSMNTEAFF	TGTGCCAGCAGTTACGGGGGGTCAATGAACACTGAAGCTTTCTTT
TRBV5-6	NA	TRBJ1-5	TRBD1	CASSGMTGDGQPQHF	TGTGCCAGCAGCGGAATGACAGGGGACGGCCAGCCCCAGCATTTT
TRBV5-6	NA	TRBJ2-2	TRBD2	CASSRWGGIGGELFF	TGTGCCAGCAGCCGCTGGGGGGGGATCGGAGGAGAGCTGTTTTTT
TRBV6-5	NA	TRBJ1-5	NA	CASSYGQGNQPQHF	TGTGCCAGCAGTTACGGGCAGGGCAATCAGCCCCAGCATTTT
TRBV5-6	once	TRBJ2-5	NA	CASSLGVIAETQYF	TGTGCCAGCAGCTTGGGAGTCATAGCTGAGACCCAGTACTTC
TRBV19	NA	TRBJ1-4	NA	CASSIGSEEKLFF	TGTGCCAGTAGTATAGGTTCAGAAGAAAAACTGTTTTTT
TRBV5-4	NA	TRBJ1-1	TRBD1	CASRETGSNTEAFF	TGTGCCAGCAGGGAGACAGGGTCTAACACTGAAGCTTTCTTT